Following are 21 T cell receptor beta chains from one sample sequenced in a study of T-cell reconstitution after alpha-beta-depleted transplantation in children (TCRdb year 2016). The library was prepared using PCR. The instrument given in TCRdb is Illumina HiSeq 2500. Molecular barcoding was employed in the preparation of TCR libraries, with unique molecular identifiers being used to normalize TCRbeta repertoire quantification. TCRdb reran the public reads through fastp at Q25 and MiXCR, keeping productive beta chains. CDR3 protein sequences are deduplicated, and each keeps its most common genes and DNA. For this sample the table gives approximately 130,000 distinct CDR3 sequences, of which 9.7% were detected only once. The top ten constitute around 24% of the sample. Reading the label with the study, this specimen's treatment or condition is: allogeneic hematopoietic cell transplantation with graft depleted of TCRalphabeta T cells and CD19 B cells.

The sequences come from PBMCs, mostly from graft donor cells, collected 180 days after TCRalphabeta/CD19-depleted stem cell transplant. Receptors were obtained from a girl under three years old who had a stem cell transplant for combined immunodeficiency, so the T cells may come from the graft donor.

The rearrangement uses TRBV6-2 or TRBV6-3 and TRBJ2-1; no clear D gene. Germline V gene sequence: CDR1 MNHEY, CDR2 SVGEGT. There are 11 residues in the CDR3. V gave up 1 base and J gave up 9 bases, with 4 bases separating them. The CDR3 region is CASSYFVEQFF. Here the CDR3 DNA reads TGTGCCAGCAGTTACTTTGTTGAGCAGTTCTTC.

The chain recombines TRBV30 with TRBJ2-1; no clear D gene. Trimming removed 0 bases from V and 9 bases from J, with 6 bases in between. The germline gives CDR1 GTSNPN, CDR2 SVGIG (reference sequence). The CDR3 consists of 11 residues. CDR3 residues: CAWSVTVEQFF. In nucleotides, the CDR3 is TGTGCCTGGAGTGTAACGGTTGAGCAGTTCTTC. The full variable domain, completed using reference TRBV30 and TRBJ2-1, is SQTIHQWPATLVQPVGSPLSLECTVEGTSNPNLYWYRQAAGRGLQLLFYSVGIGQISSEVPQNLSASRPQDRQFILSSKKLLLSDSGFYLCAWSVTVEQFFGPGTRLTVL.

This clonotype was observed at least ten times. V and J are TRBV5-1 and TRBJ2-7; the D gene is possibly TRBD1 (5 bases). CDR3 length: 15 amino acids. CDR1 SGHRS and CDR2 YFSETQ come from the germline V gene. V shed 1 base and J shed 3 bases, with 14 bases lying between them. The CDR3: CASSLPQGSSYEQYF. The CDR3 region has the DNA TGCGCCAGCAGCTTGCCCCAGGGCTCCAGCTACGAGCAGTACTTC.

On this clonotype: A junction end diverges from the germline sequence, so it may reflect a read error. The chain couples TRBV19 to TRBJ1-1; a possible D gene is TRBD1 (5 bases). Germline loops: CDR1 LNHDA, CDR2 SQIVND (reference sequence). There are 14 residues in the CDR3. The CDR3: CASSGQGDGTQAFF. The CDR3 bases are TGTGCCAGTAGTGGGCAGGGAGACGGCACTCAAGCTTTCTTT.

The chain is built from TRBV7-9 and TRBJ2-7; 7 bases are a match to TRBD1. CDR1 and CDR2 from the germline V gene are SEHNR and FQNEAQ (reference sequence). V dropped 1 base and J dropped 3; count of bases not matched to a gene: 3. The CDR3 totals 14 residues. This CDR3 is CASSLGDSYYEQYF. The DNA of the CDR3 is TGTGCCAGCAGCTTAGGGGACAGCTACTACGAGCAGTACTTC.

This clonotype was detected a few times. The chain combines TRBV30 with TRBJ2-1, with 7 bases lining up with TRBD2. With 0 bases clipped from V and 9 bases from J, the junction kept 5 bases outside the gene matches. Germline V gene data show CDR1 as GTSNPN and CDR2 as SVGIG (reference sequence). The CDR3 is made up of 13 amino acids. The CDR3 DNA reads TGTGCCTGGAGTGTGGCGGGAGATGGTGAGCAGTTCTTC. Translated, it gives CAWSVAGDGEQFF.

V usage is TRBV20-1 and J usage is TRBJ2-1, with D possibly called TRBD1 or TRBD2 (5 bases each). V lost 1 base to trimming and J lost 9 bases, with 13 bases between them. Germline assignment: CDR1 DFQATT and CDR2 SNEGSKA (reference sequence). CDR3 length: 13 amino acids. CDR3 loop: CSARGSGQSEQFF. CDR3 bases: TGCAGTGCTAGAGGATCGGGGCAGAGTGAGCAGTTCTTC.

The chain couples TRBV5-6 to TRBJ1-2, with D possibly matching TRBD1 (5 bases). The CDR3 consists of 15 residues. V lost 5 bases, J lost 0 bases, and 14 bases lay in between. Germline CDR1 and CDR2: SGHDT and YYEEEE. The CDR3 coding sequence is TGTGCCAGCAGGAATCTGGGGCATTCTAACTATGGCTACACCTTC. Translated: CASRNLGHSNYGYTF.

As for this clonotype: One junction end disagrees with the germline gene, perhaps due to a read error. The V gene is TRBV10-3, the J gene TRBJ2-5; maybe TRBD2 (5 bases). Germline CDR1 ENHRY, CDR2 SYGVKD. This CDR3 has 16 amino acids. CDR3 DNA sequence: TGTGCCATCAGTGACGGACTTCTCCCGGCTCAAGAGACCAAGTACTTC. This sequence encodes CAISDGLLPAQETKYF.

This chain connects TRBV18 to TRBJ2-4; D remains ambiguous. V was clipped by 6 bases and J by 0 bases, with 12 bases between them. Looked up from germline, CDR1 is KGHSH and CDR2 is LQKENI. The CDR3 runs to 15 residues. The CDR3 region has the DNA TGTGCCAGCTCTCCTCCCGGTCTAGCCAAAAACATTCAGTACTTC. Translating it yields CASSPPGLAKNIQYF.

This clonotype appeared a few times. V is TRBV29-1 and J is TRBJ1-1; D not certain. Trimming pared 1 base from V and 0 bases from J, leaving 12 bases between. There are 15 residues in the CDR3. CDR1 is SQVTM, CDR2 ANQGSEA, per germline. The CDR3 DNA reads as TGCAGCGTTGAAGGGATGACACTCATGAACACTGAAGCTTTCTTT. Translated, it gives CSVEGMTLMNTEAFF.

This clonotype was counted a few times. The chain carries TRBV29-1 and TRBJ2-7; 8 bases are shared with TRBD1. The V gene end was trimmed by 3 bases and the J gene end by 2 bases; junction bases not matched to a gene: 12. This CDR3 region has 16 residues. Germline V gives CDR1 SQVTM, CDR2 ANQGSEA. CDR3 in DNA: TGCAGCGTTGAGGGTCTGACAGGGGAATATACCTACGAGCAGTACTTC. Translated: CSVEGLTGEYTYEQYF.

This clonotype was recorded a few times. J is TRBJ2-5 and V is TRBV20-1; D not resolved. The CDR3 spans 13 residues. Germline V gene lookup returns CDR1 DFQATT and CDR2 SNEGSKA (reference sequence). Trimming took off 2 bases at V and 4 bases at J, with 11 bases between the two ends. The CDR3 is CSARRPKGETQYF. As DNA, the CDR3 is TGCAGTGCTAGACGTCCAAAAGGAGAGACCCAGTACTTC.

This clonotype was detected a few times. This chain connects TRBV20-1 to TRBJ2-7, with TRBD2 matching over 13 bases. J lost 2 bases, V lost 0 bases, and 4 bases had no gene match. The CDR3 totals 16 residues. Germline V lookup: CDR1 DFQATT, CDR2 SNEGSKA (reference sequence). CDR3 sequence reads: CSAREPGLAGAYEQYF. In nucleotides, the CDR3 is TGCAGTGCTAGAGAACCCGGACTAGCGGGGGCCTACGAGCAGTACTTC.

This chain uses TRBV24-1 with TRBJ2-1; 10 bases agree with TRBD1. J was trimmed by 12 bases and V by 7 bases; bases with no gene match: 14. The V gene's germline CDR1 is KGHDR and CDR2 SFDVKD. The CDR3 contains 15 residues. The CDR3 DNA sequence: TGTGCCACCAGGACGGGGACAGGGGCCTACGGGAGGCAGTTCTTC. Translated: CATRTGTGAYGRQFF.

This clonotype came up many times. The chain employs TRBV7-3 and TRBJ2-7; 8 positions match TRBD1. After removal of 5 bases from V and 4 bases from J, the junction contained 10 bases not matched to a gene. Germline CDR1 is SGHTA and CDR2 is FQGTGA. The CDR3 covers 15 residues. This CDR3 reads CASSTGQGWAYEQYF. The CDR3 coding sequence is TGTGCCAGCAGCACAGGACAGGGTTGGGCATACGAGCAGTACTTC.

This clonotype has a count of ten or more. The chain uses TRBV10-3 and TRBJ2-1, with D possibly being TRBD1 (5 bases). Germline CDR1 is ENHRY and CDR2 is SYGVKD. V dropped 9 bases and J dropped 2 bases, with 11 bases sitting between them. The CDR3 runs to 13 residues. Here the CDR3 DNA reads TGTGCCATTTCGTGGGGCACCTACAATGAGCAGTTCTTC. Residues: CAISWGTYNEQFF.

The genes are TRBV12-3 or TRBV12-4 and TRBJ2-7; D possibly matches TRBD1 or TRBD2 (5 bases each). The CDR3 length is 16 residues. Trimming took 4 bases from V and 5 from J, leaving 21 bases between them. The CDR3 here is CASSSPSRDLGHEQYF. The CDR3 bases are TGTGCCAGCAGTTCCCCTTCAAGGGACCTCGGCCACGAGCAGTACTTC.

The chain couples TRBV9 to TRBJ2-5; D perhaps matches TRBD2 (6 bases). Between the trimmed V and J ends, which lost 1 base and 2 bases, there was a span of 9 bases. The CDR3 is made up of 14 amino acids. Germline assignment: CDR1 SGDLS and CDR2 YYNGEE. The CDR3 here is CASSVTGTQETQYF. The CDR3 region has the DNA TGTGCCAGCAGCGTAACCGGGACTCAAGAGACCCAGTACTTC.

This clonotype showed up just a few times. The chain is built from TRBV20-1 and TRBJ2-1; D is perhaps TRBD1 or TRBD2 (5 bases each). The CDR3 runs 12 residues. With 2 bases removed from V and 6 bases from J, the gap between germline ends came to 8 bases. The V gene's germline CDR1 is DFQATT and CDR2 SNEGSKA (reference sequence). The CDR3 protein is CSARRDVNEQFF. CDR3 in DNA: TGCAGTGCTAGACGGGACGTCAATGAGCAGTTCTTC.

This clonotype was recorded at least ten times. This chain connects TRBV20-1 to TRBJ2-5; D remains ambiguous. This CDR3 comprises 13 residues. V was cut by 6 bases and J by 2 bases, with 13 bases left in between. Germline loops: CDR1 DFQATT, CDR2 SNEGSKA (reference sequence). In nucleotides, the CDR3 is TGCAGTGCCCAGCCCTATCCGCAAGAGACCCAGTACTTC. The encoded protein is CSAQPYPQETQYF.